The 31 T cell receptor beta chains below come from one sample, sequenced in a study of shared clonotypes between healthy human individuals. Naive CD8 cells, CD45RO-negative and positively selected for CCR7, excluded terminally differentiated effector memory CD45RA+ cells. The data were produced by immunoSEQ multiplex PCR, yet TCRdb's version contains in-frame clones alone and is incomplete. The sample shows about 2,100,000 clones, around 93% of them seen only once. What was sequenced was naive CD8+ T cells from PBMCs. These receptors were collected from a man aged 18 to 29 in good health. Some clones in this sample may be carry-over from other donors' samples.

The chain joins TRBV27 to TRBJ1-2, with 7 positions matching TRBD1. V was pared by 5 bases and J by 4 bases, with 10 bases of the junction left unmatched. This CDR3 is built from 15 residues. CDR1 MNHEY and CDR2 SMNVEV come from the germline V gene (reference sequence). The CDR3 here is CASSPRQGTSYGYTF. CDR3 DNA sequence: TGTGCCAGCAGTCCGAGACAGGGTACGAGCTATGGCTACACCTTC.

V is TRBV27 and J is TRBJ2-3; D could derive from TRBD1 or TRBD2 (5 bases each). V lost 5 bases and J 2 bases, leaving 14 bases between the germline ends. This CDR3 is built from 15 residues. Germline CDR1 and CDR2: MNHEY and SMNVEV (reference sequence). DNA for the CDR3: TGTGCCAGCAGTCCCAGGGACCCACACACAGATACGCAGTATTTT. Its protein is CASSPRDPHTDTQYF.

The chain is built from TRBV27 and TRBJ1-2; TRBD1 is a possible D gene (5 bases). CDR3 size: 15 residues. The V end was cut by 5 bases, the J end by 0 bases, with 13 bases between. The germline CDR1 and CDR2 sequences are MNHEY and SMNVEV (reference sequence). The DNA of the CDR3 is TGTGCCAGCAGTCCTTCCAGGGACCCTAACTATGGCTACACCTTC. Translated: CASSPSRDPNYGYTF.

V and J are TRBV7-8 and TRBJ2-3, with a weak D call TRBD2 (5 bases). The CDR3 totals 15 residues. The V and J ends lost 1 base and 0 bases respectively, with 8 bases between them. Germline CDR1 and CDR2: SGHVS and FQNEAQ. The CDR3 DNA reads TGTGCCAGCAGCTTAGAGGAGCGGAGCACAGATACGCAGTATTTT. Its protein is CASSLEERSTDTQYF.

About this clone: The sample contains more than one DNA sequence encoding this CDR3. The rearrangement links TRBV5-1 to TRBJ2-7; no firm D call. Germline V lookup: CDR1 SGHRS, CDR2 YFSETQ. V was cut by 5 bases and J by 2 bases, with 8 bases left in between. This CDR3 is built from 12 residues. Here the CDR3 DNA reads TGCGCCAGCAGAACCGGTACCTACGAGCAGTACTTC. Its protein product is CASRTGTYEQYF.

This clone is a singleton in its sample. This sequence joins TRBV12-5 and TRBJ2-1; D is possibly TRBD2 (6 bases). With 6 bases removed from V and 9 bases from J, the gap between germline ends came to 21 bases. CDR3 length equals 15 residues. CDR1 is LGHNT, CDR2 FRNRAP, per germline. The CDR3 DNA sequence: TGTGCTAGTGGCGCCACTGAGAGCCACGGGGGTGAGCAGTTCTTC. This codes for CASGATESHGGEQFF.

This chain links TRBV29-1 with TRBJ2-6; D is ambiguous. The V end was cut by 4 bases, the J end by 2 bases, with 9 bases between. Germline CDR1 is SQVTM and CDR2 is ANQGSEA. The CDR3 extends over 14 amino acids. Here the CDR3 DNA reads TGCAGCGTTGTAACGGGCCCTGGGGCCAACGTCCTGACTTTC. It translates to CSVVTGPGANVLTF.

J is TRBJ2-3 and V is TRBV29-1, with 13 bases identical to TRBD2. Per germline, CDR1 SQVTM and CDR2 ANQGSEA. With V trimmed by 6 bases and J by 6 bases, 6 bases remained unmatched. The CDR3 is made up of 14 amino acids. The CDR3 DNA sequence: TGCAGCGTGTTACTAGCGGGAGGGGCGGATACGCAGTATTTT. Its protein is CSVLLAGGADTQYF.

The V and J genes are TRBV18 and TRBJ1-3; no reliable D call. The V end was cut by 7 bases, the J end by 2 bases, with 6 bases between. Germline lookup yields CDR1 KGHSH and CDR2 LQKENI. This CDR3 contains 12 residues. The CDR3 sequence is CASYRPGNTIYF. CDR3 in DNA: TGTGCCAGCTACCGCCCTGGAAACACCATATATTTT.

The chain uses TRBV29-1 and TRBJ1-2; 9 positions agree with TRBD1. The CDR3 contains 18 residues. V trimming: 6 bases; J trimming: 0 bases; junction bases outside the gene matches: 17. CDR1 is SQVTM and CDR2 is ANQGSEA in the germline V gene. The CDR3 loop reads CSVNFPAGQGHSNYGYTF. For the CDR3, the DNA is TGCAGCGTCAACTTCCCGGCGGGACAGGGCCACTCTAACTATGGCTACACCTTC.

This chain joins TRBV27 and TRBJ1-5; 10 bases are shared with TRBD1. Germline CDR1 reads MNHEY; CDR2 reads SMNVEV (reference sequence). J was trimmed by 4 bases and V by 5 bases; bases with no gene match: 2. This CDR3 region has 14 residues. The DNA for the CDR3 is TGTGCCAGCAGTACGGACAGGGGGAATCAGCCCCAGCATTTT. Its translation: CASSTDRGNQPQHF.

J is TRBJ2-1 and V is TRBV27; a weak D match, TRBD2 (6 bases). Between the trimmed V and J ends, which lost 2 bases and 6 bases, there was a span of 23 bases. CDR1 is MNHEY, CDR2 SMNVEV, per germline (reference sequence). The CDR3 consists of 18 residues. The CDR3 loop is CASSLTPRGSPWPNEQFF. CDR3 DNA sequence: TGTGCCAGCAGTTTAACGCCCCGGGGGAGTCCCTGGCCCAATGAGCAGTTCTTC.

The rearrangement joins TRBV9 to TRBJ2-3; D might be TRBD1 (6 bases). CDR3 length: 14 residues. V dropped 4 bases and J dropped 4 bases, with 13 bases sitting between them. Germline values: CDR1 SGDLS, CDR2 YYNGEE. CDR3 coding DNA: TGTGCCAGCAGCACAGGGCCCCGGCCAGATACGCAGTATTTT. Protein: CASSTGPRPDTQYF.

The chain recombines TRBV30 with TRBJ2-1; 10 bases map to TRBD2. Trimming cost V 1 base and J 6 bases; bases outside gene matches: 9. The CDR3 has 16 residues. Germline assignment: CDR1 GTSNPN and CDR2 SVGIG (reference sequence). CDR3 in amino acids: CAWSGPSGSAVNEQFF. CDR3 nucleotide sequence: TGTGCCTGGAGTGGTCCTAGCGGGAGTGCGGTCAATGAGCAGTTCTTC.

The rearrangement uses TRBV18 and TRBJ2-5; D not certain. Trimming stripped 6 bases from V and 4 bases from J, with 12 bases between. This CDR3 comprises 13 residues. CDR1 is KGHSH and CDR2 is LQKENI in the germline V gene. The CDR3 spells CASSNLRTETQYF. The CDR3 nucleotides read TGTGCCAGCTCGAACCTCCGGACAGAGACCCAGTACTTC. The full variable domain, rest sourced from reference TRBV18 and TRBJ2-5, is NAGVMQNPRHLVRRRGQEARLRCSPMKGHSHVYWYRQLPEEGLKFMVYLQKENIIDESGMPKERFSAEFPKEGPSILRIQQVVRGDSAAYFCASSNLRTETQYFGPGTRLLVL.

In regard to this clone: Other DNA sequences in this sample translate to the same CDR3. DNA of the CDR3: TGTGCCAGCAGCCTAGGAGGAGTGAACTATGGCTACACCTTC. It encodes CASSLGGVNYGYTF. This sequence joins TRBV27 and TRBJ1-2; unclear D gene. The CDR3 contains 14 residues. Germline loops: CDR1 MNHEY, CDR2 SMNVEV (reference sequence). V was pared by 6 bases and J by 2 bases, with 13 bases between.

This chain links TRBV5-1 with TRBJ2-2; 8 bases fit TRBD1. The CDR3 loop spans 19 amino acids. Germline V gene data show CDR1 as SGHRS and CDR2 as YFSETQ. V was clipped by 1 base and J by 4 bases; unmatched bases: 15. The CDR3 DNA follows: TGCGCCAGCAGCTTGATCGCGACAGGGGTTCGAGGGCTCACCGGGGAGCTGTTTTTT. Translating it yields CASSLIATGVRGLTGELFF.

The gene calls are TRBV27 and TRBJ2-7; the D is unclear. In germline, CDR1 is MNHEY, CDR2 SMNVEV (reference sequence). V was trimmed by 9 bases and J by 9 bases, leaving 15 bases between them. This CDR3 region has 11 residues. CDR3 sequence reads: CARYPGRGQYF. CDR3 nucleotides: TGTGCCAGATATCCAGGCCGAGGGCAGTACTTC.

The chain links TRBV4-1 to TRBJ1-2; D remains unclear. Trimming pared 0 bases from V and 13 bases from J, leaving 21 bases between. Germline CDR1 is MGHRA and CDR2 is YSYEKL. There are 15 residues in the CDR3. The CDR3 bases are TGCGCCAGCAGCCAAGATACGCTCTTATTCTATGGTTCCACCTTC. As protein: CASSQDTLLFYGSTF.

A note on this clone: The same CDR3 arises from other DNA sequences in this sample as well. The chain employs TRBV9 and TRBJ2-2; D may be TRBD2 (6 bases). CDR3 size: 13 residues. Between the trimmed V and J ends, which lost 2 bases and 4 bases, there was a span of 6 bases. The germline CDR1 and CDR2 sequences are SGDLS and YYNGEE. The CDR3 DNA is TGTGCCAGCAGCGTCGGGAGCACCGGGGAGCTGTTTTTT. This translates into CASSVGSTGELFF.

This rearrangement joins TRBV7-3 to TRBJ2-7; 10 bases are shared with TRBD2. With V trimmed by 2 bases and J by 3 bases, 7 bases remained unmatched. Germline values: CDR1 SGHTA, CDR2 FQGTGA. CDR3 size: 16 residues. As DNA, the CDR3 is TGTGCCAGCAGCTTAGTCAGAGCGGGAGGGCTCTACGAGCAGTACTTC. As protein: CASSLVRAGGLYEQYF.

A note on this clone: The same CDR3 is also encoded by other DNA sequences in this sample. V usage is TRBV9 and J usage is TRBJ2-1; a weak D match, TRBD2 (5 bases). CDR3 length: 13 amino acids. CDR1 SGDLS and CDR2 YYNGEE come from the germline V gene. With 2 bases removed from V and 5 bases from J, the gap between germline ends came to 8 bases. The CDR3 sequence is CASSVGVHNEQFF. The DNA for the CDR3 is TGTGCCAGCAGCGTCGGGGTCCACAATGAGCAGTTCTTC.

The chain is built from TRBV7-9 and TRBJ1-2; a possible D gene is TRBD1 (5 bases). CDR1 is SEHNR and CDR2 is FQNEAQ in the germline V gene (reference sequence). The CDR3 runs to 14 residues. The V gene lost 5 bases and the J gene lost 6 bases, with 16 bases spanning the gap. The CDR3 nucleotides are TGTGCCAGCAGCGTCCTCACAGGACTTGATGGCTACACCTTC. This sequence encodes CASSVLTGLDGYTF. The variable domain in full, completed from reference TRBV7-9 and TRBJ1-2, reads DTGVSQNPRHKITKRGQNVTFRCDPISEHNRLYWYRQTLGQGPEFLTYFQNEAQLEKSRLLSDRFSAERPKGSFSTLEIQRTEQGDSAMYLCASSVLTGLDGYTFGSGTRLTVV.

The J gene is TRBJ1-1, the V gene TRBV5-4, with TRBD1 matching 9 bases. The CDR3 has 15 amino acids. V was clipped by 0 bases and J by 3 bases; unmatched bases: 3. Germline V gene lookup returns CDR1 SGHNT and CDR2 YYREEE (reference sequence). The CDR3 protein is CASSLATGGDTEAFF. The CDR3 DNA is TGTGCCAGCAGCTTGGCGACAGGGGGAGACACTGAAGCTTTCTTT.

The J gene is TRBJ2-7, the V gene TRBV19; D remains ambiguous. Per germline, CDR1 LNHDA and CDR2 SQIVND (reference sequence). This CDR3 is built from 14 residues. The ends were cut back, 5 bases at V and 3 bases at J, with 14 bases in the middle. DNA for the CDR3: TGTGCCAGTAGTCTGGAGCCCGCGGTCTACGAGCAGTACTTC. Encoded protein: CASSLEPAVYEQYF.

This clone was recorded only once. CDR3 sequence: CASRDTGNNEQFF. In nucleotides, the CDR3 is TGTGCCAGCAGGGATACAGGGAACAATGAGCAGTTCTTC. The V call is TRBV27, the J call TRBJ2-1; tentative D call: TRBD1 (6 bases). CDR1 is MNHEY and CDR2 is SMNVEV in the germline V gene (reference sequence). The CDR3 loop spans 13 amino acids. The V and J ends lost 6 bases and 5 bases respectively, with 11 bases between them.

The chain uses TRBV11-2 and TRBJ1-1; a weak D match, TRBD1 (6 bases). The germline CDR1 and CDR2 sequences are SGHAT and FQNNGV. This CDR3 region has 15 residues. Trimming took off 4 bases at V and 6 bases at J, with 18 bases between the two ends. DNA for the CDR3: TGTGCCAGCAGCTACACACAGGGTTGGGGCGCTGAAGCTTTCTTT. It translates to CASSYTQGWGAEAFF.

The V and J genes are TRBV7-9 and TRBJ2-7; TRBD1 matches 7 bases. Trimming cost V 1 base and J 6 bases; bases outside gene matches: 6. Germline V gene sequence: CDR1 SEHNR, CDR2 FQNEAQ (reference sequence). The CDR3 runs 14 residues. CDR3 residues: CASSLDRTGLEQYF. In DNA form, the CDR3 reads TGTGCCAGCAGCTTAGATAGGACAGGCCTCGAGCAGTACTTC.

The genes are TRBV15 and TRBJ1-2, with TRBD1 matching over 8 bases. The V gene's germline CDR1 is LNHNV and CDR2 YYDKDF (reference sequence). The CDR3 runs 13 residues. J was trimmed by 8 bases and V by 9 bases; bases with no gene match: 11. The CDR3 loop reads CATAFDRGAGYTF. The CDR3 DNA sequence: TGTGCCACGGCCTTCGACAGGGGAGCGGGCTACACCTTC.

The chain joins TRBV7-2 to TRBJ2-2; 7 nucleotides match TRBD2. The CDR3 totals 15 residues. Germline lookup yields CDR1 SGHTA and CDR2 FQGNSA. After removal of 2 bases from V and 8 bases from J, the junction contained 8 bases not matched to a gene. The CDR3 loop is CASSLLAGAGGELFF. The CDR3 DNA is TGTGCCAGCAGCTTACTGGCGGGAGCTGGTGGGGAGCTGTTTTTT.

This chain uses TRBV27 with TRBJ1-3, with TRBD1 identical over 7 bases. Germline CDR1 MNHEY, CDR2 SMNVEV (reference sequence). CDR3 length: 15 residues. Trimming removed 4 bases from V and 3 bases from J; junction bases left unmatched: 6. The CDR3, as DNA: TGTGCCAGCAGTTCCCAGGGGGGGGATGGAAACACCATATATTTT. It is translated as CASSSQGGDGNTIYF.